A single sample is the source of the 9 T cell receptor beta chains below, sequenced in a study of T cells after yellow fever vaccination. TCRdb redid the calling of the 5' RACE reads with MiXCR, one entry per CDR3 protein. The sample gives 150,000 to 200,000 distinct CDR3 sequences, around 9% of which show up once; around 33% is in the top ten. This specimen consisted of CD8+ T cells sorted from PBMCs, obtained 45 days after the yellow fever booster vaccination. These receptor sequences come from a man younger than 30 who received the YFV17D yellow fever vaccine.

This clonotype was found a few times. This rearrangement joins TRBV7-9 to TRBJ2-3; tentative D call: TRBD1 (5 bases). V shed 7 bases and J shed 2 bases, with 13 bases lying between them. The CDR3 contains 14 residues. The V gene's germline CDR1 is SEHNR and CDR2 FQNEAQ (reference sequence). CDR3 in DNA: TGTGCCAGCACCCCCCCAGGGTTCACAGATACGCAGTATTTT. It translates to CASTPPGFTDTQYF.

This clonotype was recorded many times. This chain connects TRBV12-3 or TRBV12-4 to TRBJ2-1; D is possibly TRBD2 (5 bases). The length of the CDR3 is 15 residues. Trimming shortened V by 7 bases and J by 4 bases, and 17 bases separated the two germline ends. The DNA of the CDR3 is TGTGCCAGCATTCCAGAGTCGGGAACTTACAATGAGCAGTTCTTC. It is translated as CASIPESGTYNEQFF.

In its sample, this clonotype was seen a few times. The rearrangement joins TRBV27 to TRBJ2-1, with 10 bases lining up with TRBD1. Germline loops: CDR1 MNHEY, CDR2 SMNVEV (reference sequence). The CDR3 has 17 residues. V lost 6 bases and J lost 0; bases outside the gene matches: 8. The CDR3 nucleotides read TGTGCCAGCAGAGGCCTCGGACAGGGGGTCTCCTACAATGAGCAGTTCTTC. It translates to CASRGLGQGVSYNEQFF.

This clonotype appeared a few times. This chain joins TRBV29-1 and TRBJ2-3; D might be TRBD2 (5 bases). From germline, CDR1 is SQVTM and CDR2 ANQGSEA. This CDR3 contains 14 residues. V was shortened by 4 bases and J by 5 bases, with 16 bases between the two germline ends. The CDR3: CSVVRPLAGDTQYF. The CDR3 region has the DNA TGCAGCGTTGTACGGCCGCTAGCTGGAGATACGCAGTATTTT.

This clonotype turned up a few times. The chain is built from TRBV12-3 or TRBV12-4 and TRBJ2-3; D assignment may be TRBD1 or TRBD2 (5 bases each). This CDR3 is built from 14 residues. The V gene lost 4 bases and the J gene lost 2 bases, with 10 bases spanning the gap. CDR3 DNA sequence: TGTGCCAGCAGTTCGGGGCTCGACACAGATACGCAGTATTTT. The encoded protein is CASSSGLDTDTQYF.

Only a few counts were recorded for this clonotype. The V and J genes are TRBV4-1 and TRBJ1-3, with D possibly TRBD1 on 5 matching bases. The V and J ends lost 0 bases and 9 bases respectively, with 15 bases between them. Looked up from germline, CDR1 is MGHRA and CDR2 is YSYEKL. The CDR3 spans 15 residues. The CDR3 nucleotides read TGCGCCAGCAGCCAAGATTACGAGGGGCTACCCACCATATATTTT. It specifies CASSQDYEGLPTIYF.

This clonotype was counted many times. The chain uses TRBV10-3 and TRBJ2-7, with D tentatively TRBD1 or TRBD2 (6 bases each). The V end was cut by 0 bases, the J end by 7 bases, with 13 bases between. This CDR3 is 14 amino acids long. The germline V gene has CDR1 ENHRY and CDR2 SYGVKD. The CDR3 is CAISESVPGAEQYF. The CDR3 region has the DNA TGTGCCATCAGTGAGTCGGTACCGGGGGCAGAGCAGTACTTC.

This clonotype appeared many times. The chain employs TRBV4-3 and TRBJ1-2; 11 bases are shared with TRBD1. The CDR3 has 18 residues. CDR1 and CDR2 (germline): LGHNA, YSLEER. Trimming removed 0 bases from V and 3 bases from J; junction bases left unmatched: 9. As DNA, the CDR3 is TGCGCCAGCAGCCAAGATCGGACAGGGGGCGCAACTTACTATGGCTACACCTTC. Translation gives CASSQDRTGGATYYGYTF.

This clonotype showed up just a few times. The chain carries TRBV5-6 and TRBJ2-1, with TRBD2 matching over 7 bases. CDR1 SGHDT and CDR2 YYEEEE come from the germline V gene. J was trimmed by 9 bases and V by 2 bases; bases with no gene match: 8. The CDR3 covers 14 residues. CDR3 region: CASSLPGLDSEQFF. Here the CDR3 DNA reads TGTGCCAGCAGCTTACCCGGACTAGACAGTGAGCAGTTCTTC.